A single sample gave rise to the 17 T cell receptor beta chains below, sequenced in a study of T cells in tuberculosis. Only in-frame clones appear in the TCRdb table, and some are missing; sequencing was by immunoSEQ multiplex PCR. The sample carries about 49,000 clones, 90% to 95% recorded once. Time point denoted: new active TB diagnosis, blood taken before or within 7 days of starting treatment. This specimen was PBMCs, taken at tuberculosis diagnosis. These receptors all come from an adult with tuberculosis.

The rearrangement uses TRBV7-2 and TRBJ2-1, with TRBD1 matching over 8 bases. The CDR3 extends over 14 amino acids. CDR1 is SGHTA and CDR2 is FQGNSA in the germline V gene. With 6 bases clipped from V and 5 bases from J, the junction kept 6 bases outside the gene matches. Written as DNA, the CDR3 is TGTGCCAGCAGGCCCGGGACAGGTCACAATGAGCAGTTCTTC. Amino acid sequence: CASRPGTGHNEQFF.

This clone was counted a few times. The gene calls are TRBV7-9 and TRBJ1-6; tentatively, D is TRBD1 (5 bases). V lost 1 base to trimming and J lost 7 bases, with 8 bases between them. Germline lookup yields CDR1 SEHNR and CDR2 FQNEAQ (reference sequence). CDR3 length equals 14 residues. CDR3 in DNA: TGTGCCAGCAGCTTAGGGGGCGCAAATTCACCCCTCCACTTT. This sequence encodes CASSLGGANSPLHF.

J is TRBJ1-5 and V is TRBV28; tentatively, D is TRBD1 (6 bases). Germline V gene sequence: CDR1 MDHEN, CDR2 SYDVKM. Between the trimmed V and J ends, which lost 5 bases and 3 bases, there was a span of 11 bases. The CDR3 has 14 amino acids. This chain's CDR3 is CASSIQGNNQPQHF. As DNA, the CDR3 is TGTGCCAGCAGTATACAGGGAAACAATCAGCCCCAGCATTTT.

J is TRBJ1-2 and V is TRBV18; 8 nucleotides line up with TRBD1. J was trimmed by 3 bases and V by 3 bases; bases with no gene match: 9. Germline V gives CDR1 KGHSH, CDR2 LQKENI. This CDR3 contains 16 residues. CDR3 loop: CASSPTQGANDYGYTF. The DNA for the CDR3 is TGTGCCAGCTCACCTACTCAGGGGGCCAACGACTATGGCTACACCTTC.

The rearrangement uses TRBV5-6 and TRBJ2-7; 7 bases are a match to TRBD2. Looked up from germline, CDR1 is SGHDT and CDR2 is YYEEEE. The CDR3 consists of 12 residues. V lost 3 bases and J lost 7; bases outside the gene matches: 4. CDR3 sequence (DNA): TGTGCCAGCAGCTCCAGAGCGGGGGAGCAGTACTTC. Translated: CASSSRAGEQYF.

The chain combines TRBV19 with TRBJ2-7; D is possibly TRBD1 (5 bases). The germline V gene encodes CDR1 LNHDA and CDR2 SQIVND (reference sequence). The germline V and J ends were trimmed by 2 bases and 6 bases, with 17 bases remaining between them. CDR3 length equals 15 residues. In DNA, the CDR3 is TGTGCCAGTAGTATAAGGCTCACTTCTAGGGGCGAGCAGTACTTC. Translating it yields CASSIRLTSRGEQYF.

V gene TRBV28 combines with J gene TRBJ1-2; 7 nucleotides line up with TRBD1. CDR1 MDHEN and CDR2 SYDVKM come from the germline V gene. CDR3 length: 15 amino acids. V lost 5 bases and J lost 4; bases outside the gene matches: 10. The chain's CDR3 is CASSPRDSFFYGYTF. CDR3 nucleotides: TGTGCCAGCAGTCCCAGGGACAGTTTCTTCTATGGCTACACCTTC.

The chain is built from TRBV19 and TRBJ2-6; TRBD1 matches at 11 bases. This CDR3 contains 16 residues. Trimming took 4 bases from V and 2 from J; bases not matched to a gene: 1. Germline assignment: CDR1 LNHDA and CDR2 SQIVND (reference sequence). CDR3 nucleotides: TGTGCCAGTAGTAAGGGACAGGGGGCTGGGGCCAACGTCCTGACTTTC. It codes for CASSKGQGAGANVLTF.

This clone was counted only a few times. The rearrangement joins TRBV29-1 to TRBJ1-1, with a possible D match to TRBD1 (5 bases). Germline lookup yields CDR1 SQVTM and CDR2 ANQGSEA. Trimming cost V 4 bases and J 4 bases, with 13 bases left between them. The CDR3 sequence is 13 residues long. The CDR3 region is CSVGGGEVTEAFF. DNA for the CDR3: TGCAGCGTTGGGGGAGGGGAGGTCACTGAAGCTTTCTTT.

The chain joins TRBV30 to TRBJ1-5; D ambiguous. Germline CDR1 reads GTSNPN; CDR2 reads SVGIG (reference sequence). The V gene lost 5 bases and the J gene lost 3 bases, with 14 bases spanning the gap. The CDR3 extends over 14 amino acids. CDR3 loop: CAWSSSPFNQPQHF. The CDR3 nucleotides read TGTGCCTGGTCCTCAAGCCCTTTCAATCAGCCCCAGCATTTT.

The chain couples TRBV2 to TRBJ2-7, with 7 bases matching TRBD1. The CDR3 is 12 amino acids. From germline, CDR1 is SNHLY and CDR2 FYNNEI. With 3 bases clipped from V and 9 bases from J, the junction kept 5 bases outside the gene matches. The CDR3 sequence is CASSDEGAVQYF. In DNA, the CDR3 is TGTGCCAGCAGTGATGAGGGGGCCGTGCAGTACTTC.

The gene calls are TRBV7-9 and TRBJ2-7; 15 positions agree with TRBD2. This CDR3 has 18 amino acids. The J segment lost 5 bases and the V segment lost 5 bases, leaving 13 bases of the junction unmatched. Germline CDR1 reads SEHNR; CDR2 reads FQNEAQ (reference sequence). This chain's CDR3 is CASSLGLAGGPRGNEQYF. CDR3 bases: TGTGCCAGCAGCCTAGGACTAGCGGGAGGGCCTAGGGGGAACGAGCAGTACTTC. The full variable domain, its missing parts supplied by reference TRBV7-9 and TRBJ2-7, is DTGVSQNPRHKITKRGQNVTFRCDPISEHNRLYWYRQTLGQGPEFLTYFQNEAQLEKSRLLSDRFSAERPKGSFSTLEIQRTEQGDSAMYLCASSLGLAGGPRGNEQYFGPGTRLTVT.

The chain is built from TRBV5-6 and TRBJ2-7; tentatively, D is TRBD1 (6 bases). This CDR3 is 14 amino acids long. V gave up 0 bases and J gave up 1 base, with 8 bases separating them. Germline CDR1 is SGHDT and CDR2 is YYEEEE. CDR3: CASSLEGVSYEQYF. CDR3 DNA: TGTGCCAGCAGCTTGGAGGGGGTTTCCTACGAGCAGTACTTC.

V is TRBV5-4 and J is TRBJ2-3; D is possibly TRBD2 (6 bases). There are 13 residues in the CDR3. Trimming stripped 0 bases from V and 5 bases from J, with 7 bases between. Germline V lookup: CDR1 SGHNT, CDR2 YYREEE (reference sequence). This CDR3 reads CASSLEEGDTQYF. In nucleotides, the CDR3 is TGTGCCAGCAGCTTGGAGGAGGGAGATACGCAGTATTTT. Combining the CDR3 with reference TRBV5-4 and TRBJ2-3 gives the whole variable domain ETGVTQSPTHLIKTRGQQVTLRCSSQSGHNTVSWYQQALGQGPQFIFQYYREEENGRGNFPPRFSGLQFPNYSSELNVNALELDDSALYLCASSLEEGDTQYFGPGTRLTVL.

This rearrangement joins TRBV30 to TRBJ2-1; a weak D match, TRBD1 (6 bases). Per the germline V gene, CDR1 is GTSNPN and CDR2 is SVGIG (reference sequence). The CDR3 loop spans 13 amino acids. V dropped 7 bases and J dropped 7 bases, with 17 bases sitting between them. Here the CDR3 reads CASEAGERNEQFF. CDR3 bases: TGTGCCTCCGAGGCAGGGGAAAGGAATGAGCAGTTCTTC.

The chain couples TRBV19 to TRBJ2-2; TRBD1 matches 7 bases. Germline values: CDR1 LNHDA, CDR2 SQIVND (reference sequence). Trimming removed 5 bases from V and 6 bases from J; junction bases left unmatched: 0. The CDR3 loop spans 12 amino acids. The CDR3 DNA reads as TGTGCCAGTAGTGGACAGGCCGGGGAGCTGTTTTTT. Protein: CASSGQAGELFF.

The chain combines TRBV28 with TRBJ2-2, with D possibly being TRBD1 (6 bases). V lost 7 bases and J lost 0, with 12 bases in between. Looked up from germline, CDR1 is MDHEN and CDR2 is SYDVKM. The CDR3 sequence is 15 residues long. CDR3 amino acids: CASTGTYSNTGELFF. In nucleotides, the CDR3 is TGTGCCAGCACCGGGACATATTCGAACACCGGGGAGCTGTTTTTT.